The next 32 T cell receptor beta chains were all read from a single sample in a study of Graves' ophthalmopathy and Graves' hyperthyroidism. RNA transcripts were the template, and TCR beta CDR3 regions were amplified from them. HTBI-primed RT-PCR formed the first round, and a multiplex PCR formed the second. TCRdb re-analysed the multiplex PCR reads in MiXCR, keeping a single row per CDR3 protein. This sample has around 1,000,000 distinct CDR3 sequences, with about 35% found just once. The sample consisted of peripheral blood or thyroid tissue (not recorded which). Every receptor here comes from an adult man with Graves' hyperthyroidism.

This clonotype came up a few times. In DNA form, the CDR3 reads TGCAGCGTTGAAGATAGACCAACTCGTGGCTACACCTTC. Translating gives CSVEDRPTRGYTF. This chain uses TRBV29-1 with TRBJ1-2, with no clear D. This CDR3 region has 13 residues. Trimming shortened V by 0 bases and J by 7 bases, and 12 bases separated the two germline ends. Germline CDR1 and CDR2: SQVTM and ANQGSEA.

This clonotype occurred once. This chain joins TRBV2 and TRBJ2-7, with TRBD2 matching 13 bases. The CDR3 is 15 amino acids. Germline CDR1 reads SNHLY; CDR2 reads FYNNEI. The ends lost 8 bases at V and 6 bases at J; junction bases unmatched: 10. CDR3 coding DNA: TGTGCCAGCGAGGGACTAGCGGGAAAGGGGCTCGAGCAGTACTTC. Its translation: CASEGLAGKGLEQYF. The variable domain in full, with the rest retrieved from reference TRBV2 and TRBJ2-7, is EPEVTQTPSHQVTQMGQEVILRCVPISNHLYFYWYRQILGQKVEFLVSFYNNEISEKSEIFDDQFSVERPDGSNFTLKIRSTKLEDSAMYFCASEGLAGKGLEQYFGPGTRLTVT.

The chain has TRBV7-2 and TRBJ2-3, with 12 nucleotides matching TRBD2. Germline V CDR1 and CDR2: SGHTA, FQGNSA. V shed 2 bases and J 2 bases; nucleotides not matched to a gene: 2. The CDR3 covers 16 residues. This chain's CDR3 is CASSLRLAGDTDTQYF. The CDR3 bases are TGTGCCAGCAGCTTAAGACTAGCGGGAGACACAGATACGCAGTATTTT.

This chain links TRBV29-1 with TRBJ1-5; D is possibly TRBD1 (5 bases). V lost 4 bases and J lost 11, with 27 bases in between. Germline values: CDR1 SQVTM, CDR2 ANQGSEA. This CDR3 spans 16 amino acids. DNA of the CDR3: TGCAGCGTTGCACGCGGGACTAGCGGGAGTAAGAAGACCCAGCATTTT. This gives the protein CSVARGTSGSKKTQHF.

This rearrangement joins TRBV19 to TRBJ2-2; D is ambiguous. CDR1 is LNHDA and CDR2 is SQIVND in the germline V gene (reference sequence). This CDR3 has 12 residues. V was trimmed by 3 bases and J by 7 bases, leaving 6 bases between them. CDR3 sequence: CASSMVNGELFF. The DNA for the CDR3 is TGTGCCAGTAGTATGGTCAACGGGGAGCTGTTTTTT. The full variable domain, its missing parts supplied by reference TRBV19 and TRBJ2-2, is DGGITQSPKYLFRKEGQNVTLSCEQNLNHDAMYWYRQDPGQGLRLIYYSQIVNDFQKGDIAEGYSVSREKKESFPLTVTSAQKNPTAFYLCASSMVNGELFFGEGSRLTVL.

The V call is TRBV7-9, the J call TRBJ2-7, with D unclear. CDR1 and CDR2 from the germline V gene are SEHNR and FQNEAQ (reference sequence). This CDR3 has 12 residues. Deletions cut 6 bases from V and 2 bases from J, with 8 bases between. CDR3 loop: CASSRSTYEQYF. CDR3 DNA sequence: TGTGCCAGCAGTAGGAGTACCTACGAGCAGTACTTC.

The CDR3 DNA reads as TGTGCCAGTAGTATAGGCAGGCCTCAGCCCCAGCATTTT. This sequence encodes CASSIGRPQPQHF. V and J are TRBV19 and TRBJ1-5; D unresolved. Trimming took 1 base from V and 6 from J, leaving 7 bases between them. The CDR3 totals 13 residues. Germline V gene lookup returns CDR1 LNHDA and CDR2 SQIVND (reference sequence).

In its sample, this clonotype was seen many times. The chain combines TRBV20-1 with TRBJ2-7, with unresolved D. The CDR3 consists of 12 residues. Germline V gives CDR1 DFQATT, CDR2 SNEGSKA (reference sequence). V lost 0 bases and J lost 2, with 5 bases in between. The CDR3 nucleotides read TGCAGTGCTAGAGAAGATACCTACGAGCAGTACTTC. This translates into CSAREDTYEQYF.

This clonotype was recorded at least ten times. The V call is TRBV7-9, the J call TRBJ1-1; 10 bases fit TRBD1. Germline CDR1 and CDR2: SEHNR and FQNEAQ (reference sequence). V was pared by 5 bases and J by 4 bases, with 4 bases of the junction left unmatched. This CDR3 comprises 14 residues. CDR3 DNA sequence: TGTGCCAGCAGCCCGGGACAGGGGACCACTGAAGCTTTCTTT. As protein: CASSPGQGTTEAFF.

CDR3 residues: CASSLIGSDGELFF. The CDR3, as DNA: TGTGCCAGCAGTTTAATAGGGAGCGACGGGGAGCTGTTTTTT. This sequence joins TRBV12-3 or TRBV12-4 and TRBJ2-2; perhaps TRBD2 as D (5 bases). This CDR3 region has 14 residues. V dropped 2 bases and J dropped 7 bases, with 11 bases sitting between them.

This clonotype appeared a few times. The chain couples TRBV4-2 to TRBJ2-7; D is uncertain. There are 13 residues in the CDR3. Trimming took 6 bases from V and 2 from J, leaving 11 bases between them. Germline CDR1 is LGHNA and CDR2 is YNFKEQ. CDR3 nucleotide sequence: TGTGCCAGCAGTTATTTAACGACCTACGAGCAGTACTTC. The encoded protein is CASSYLTTYEQYF.

This clonotype was observed a handful of times. The chain links TRBV4-3 to TRBJ2-5; tentative D call: TRBD2 (6 bases). Trimming removed 4 bases from V and 3 bases from J, with 21 bases in between. Germline V lookup: CDR1 LGHNA, CDR2 YSLEER. There are 17 residues in the CDR3. CDR3 loop: CASSRPSEVLGKETQYF. The DNA for the CDR3 is TGCGCCAGCAGCCGGCCTAGCGAAGTTCTCGGAAAAGAGACCCAGTACTTC.

The chain is built from TRBV5-1 and TRBJ2-5; no clear D. V was trimmed by 2 bases and J by 1 base, leaving 9 bases between them. Germline V lookup: CDR1 SGHRS, CDR2 YFSETQ. The CDR3 is 14 amino acids. The CDR3 bases are TGCGCCAGCAGCTTAAGGCAGACCCAAGAGACCCAGTACTTC. Amino acid sequence: CASSLRQTQETQYF.

The CDR3 bases are TGTGCCAGCAGCCCGGGACAGGGGAAGGACACCGGGGAGCTGTTTTTT. Translating gives CASSPGQGKDTGELFF. The genes are TRBV7-2 and TRBJ2-2; 10 positions match TRBD1. Trimming took 5 bases from V and 3 from J; bases not matched to a gene: 6. The CDR3 is made up of 16 amino acids. Germline CDR1 and CDR2: SGHTA and FQGNSA.

V gene TRBV20-1 combines with J gene TRBJ2-6; no clear D. V shed 1 base and J shed 0 bases, with 13 bases lying between them. Germline assignment: CDR1 DFQATT and CDR2 SNEGSKA (reference sequence). The CDR3 is made up of 17 amino acids. CDR3 residues: CSARGILSYSGANVLTF. Written as DNA, the CDR3 is TGCAGTGCTAGAGGGATACTATCCTACTCTGGGGCCAACGTCCTGACTTTC.

The V and J genes are TRBV15 and TRBJ2-5; D is possibly TRBD2 (6 bases). Germline V CDR1 and CDR2: LNHNV, YYDKDF (reference sequence). V was clipped by 5 bases and J by 4 bases, with 14 bases between them. The length of the CDR3 is 14 residues. The CDR3 sequence: CATSQTGSGETQYF. The CDR3 DNA reads as TGTGCCACCAGCCAAACCGGGAGTGGAGAGACCCAGTACTTC.

With respect to this clonotype: A much larger clone lies a single base off, so this may be a read error. CDR3 nucleotides: TGTGCCAGCATCGTGGACGGCGACGTGACTGAAGCTTTCTTT. This codes for CASIVDGDVTEAFF. V usage is TRBV9 and J usage is TRBJ1-1; D gene uncertain. The V gene's germline CDR1 is SGDLS and CDR2 YYNGEE. V was trimmed by 6 bases and J by 5 bases, leaving 17 bases between them. This CDR3 region has 14 residues. Drawing the rest from reference TRBV9 and TRBJ1-1, the complete variable domain is DSGVTQTPKHLITATGQRVTLRCSPRSGDLSVYWYQQSLDQGLQFLIQYYNGEERAKGNILERFSAQQFPDLHSELNLSSLELGDSALYFCASIVDGDVTEAFFGQGTRLTVV.

This clonotype was detected only a few times. The chain is built from TRBV27 and TRBJ2-5; 10 bases align to TRBD2. Germline values: CDR1 MNHEY, CDR2 SMNVEV (reference sequence). This CDR3 spans 15 amino acids. J lost 4 bases, V lost 3 bases, and 5 bases had no gene match. For the CDR3, the DNA is TGTGCCAGCAGTTTTAGCGGGAGGCGTCTAGAGACCCAGTACTTC. Its protein product is CASSFSGRRLETQYF.

In this sample, this clonotype turned up a few times. In nucleotides, the CDR3 is TGTGCCGCGCGGGACACTGGCTACACCTTC. Translated, it gives CAARDTGYTF. This rearrangement joins TRBV10-3 to TRBJ1-2, with D possibly TRBD1 on 6 matching bases. The V end was cut by 11 bases, the J end by 7 bases, with 11 bases between. The germline gives CDR1 ENHRY, CDR2 SYGVKD. This CDR3 spans 10 amino acids.

Note on this clonotype: Possible read error: a much larger clone is one base away. The chain joins TRBV20-1 to TRBJ1-4; possible D gene TRBD1, 6 bases. Germline loops: CDR1 DFQATT, CDR2 SNEGSKA (reference sequence). The CDR3 is made up of 13 amino acids. With 5 bases removed from V and 4 bases from J, the gap between germline ends came to 11 bases. CDR3 residues: CSAPRGNNEKLFF. DNA of the CDR3: TGCAGTGCTCCGAGGGGGAATAATGAAAAACTGTTTTTT.

The chain links TRBV7-2 to TRBJ1-5, with a weak D call TRBD1 (5 bases). CDR1 is SGHTA, CDR2 FQGNSA, per germline. V lost 3 bases and J lost 11, with 14 bases in between. The CDR3 covers 13 residues. CDR3 region: CASSFGRAETQHF. The CDR3 region has the DNA TGTGCCAGCAGCTTCGGCAGGGCAGAGACCCAGCATTTT.

As to this clonotype: This may stem from a read error, because a much larger clone lies one nucleotide away. This chain joins TRBV7-2 and TRBJ1-4; D unresolved. The V gene's germline CDR1 is SGHTA and CDR2 FQGNSA. This CDR3 has 14 residues. The germline V and J ends were trimmed by 6 bases and 5 bases, with 13 bases remaining between them. CDR3: CASRVARRNEKLFF. CDR3 bases: TGTGCCAGCAGGGTCGCGCGGAGGAATGAAAAACTGTTTTTT.

In this sample, this clonotype turned up a few times. CDR3 sequence reads: CASRGTGNNEKLFF. The CDR3 region has the DNA TGTGCCAGCAGGGGTACAGGGAATAATGAAAAACTGTTTTTT. This rearrangement joins TRBV6-5 to TRBJ1-4; a weak D match, TRBD1 (6 bases). Germline V gene sequence: CDR1 MNHEY, CDR2 SVGAGI. Trimming took 6 bases from V and 4 from J, leaving 12 bases between them. This CDR3 is built from 14 residues.

This clonotype showed up many times. This chain connects TRBV12-3 or TRBV12-4 to TRBJ1-5; no reliable D call. V lost 6 bases to trimming and J lost 2 bases, with 11 bases between them. The length of the CDR3 is 14 residues. The CDR3 DNA reads as TGTGCCAGCAGCGCCGGGCGTCGCAATCAGCCCCAGCATTTT. Translating gives CASSAGRRNQPQHF.

In this sample, this clonotype turned up a few times. The chain couples TRBV12-5 to TRBJ1-1; D gene ambiguous. The ends were cut back, 1 base at V and 8 bases at J, with 8 bases in the middle. Germline CDR1 is LGHNT and CDR2 is FRNRAP. The CDR3 spans 12 residues. The CDR3: CASGLGQSEAFF. CDR3 sequence (DNA): TGTGCTAGTGGTTTGGGGCAGAGCGAAGCTTTCTTT.

The V and J genes are TRBV5-1 and TRBJ1-2, with 10 bases matching TRBD1. This CDR3 has 16 residues. CDR1 SGHRS and CDR2 YFSETQ come from the germline V gene. The V and J ends lost 7 bases and 2 bases, in that order; junction bases with no gene match: 11. The CDR3 region has the DNA TGCGCCAGCGTGCCCGACCGGGACAGGGGAAACTATGGCTACACCTTC. It yields the protein CASVPDRDRGNYGYTF.

Note on this clonotype: This may be a read error: a much more frequent sequence differs by one nucleotide. The V gene is TRBV5-6, the J gene TRBJ1-1; D uncertain. The CDR3 has 14 residues. Germline CDR1 reads SGHDT; CDR2 reads YYEEEE. CDR3 bases: TGTGCCAGCAGCTTAACGAGTAGATGGGCTGAAGCTCTCTTT. Residues: CASSLTSRWAEALF.

This clonotype was recorded at least ten times. CDR3 nucleotide sequence: TGCAGCGTCGAGACAGGTGATAATTCACCCCTCCACTTT. Translating it yields CSVETGDNSPLHF. This chain joins TRBV29-1 and TRBJ1-6; weak D call: TRBD1 (6 bases). Germline CDR1 reads SQVTM; CDR2 reads ANQGSEA. The CDR3 consists of 13 residues. The V end was cut by 6 bases, the J end by 5 bases, with 11 bases between.

This rearrangement joins TRBV7-9 to TRBJ1-2, with TRBD1 matching 7 bases. The V segment lost 9 bases and the J segment 0 bases; nucleotides outside the gene matches: 4. Germline-derived CDR1 and CDR2 are SEHNR and FQNEAQ (reference sequence). CDR3 size: 13 residues. CDR3 sequence reads: CARAGGPNYGYTF. CDR3 sequence (DNA): TGTGCCAGGGCAGGGGGACCTAACTATGGCTACACCTTC.

This clonotype has a count of ten or more. The chain links TRBV10-2 to TRBJ1-1, with 8 bases matching TRBD1. Per the germline V gene, CDR1 is WSHSY and CDR2 is SAAADI. J gave up 4 bases and V 3 bases, and 7 bases lay outside the gene matches. This CDR3 contains 15 residues. CDR3 amino acids: CASSDWTGRGTEAFF. The CDR3 DNA reads TGCGCCAGCAGTGATTGGACAGGGCGTGGCACTGAAGCTTTCTTT.

This sequence joins TRBV7-9 and TRBJ2-7, with D possibly TRBD2 on 5 matching bases. V was shortened by 7 bases and J by 2 bases, with 15 bases between the two germline ends. CDR1 and CDR2 from the germline V gene are SEHNR and FQNEAQ (reference sequence). This CDR3 has 14 residues. CDR3 region: CASTKAGNTYEQYF. The DNA of the CDR3 is TGTGCCAGCACCAAAGCCGGGAACACCTACGAGCAGTACTTC.

CDR3 DNA sequence: TGTGCCAGCAGACTTGCAGGGGTCCGAGCTAATGAAAAACTGTTTTTT. Translation: CASRLAGVRANEKLFF. The chain joins TRBV2 to TRBJ1-4; TRBD1 might be the D (6 bases). This CDR3 contains 16 residues. V was cut by 6 bases and J by 3 bases, with 17 bases left in between. CDR1 and CDR2 from the germline V gene are SNHLY and FYNNEI. The full variable domain, its missing parts supplied by reference TRBV2 and TRBJ1-4, is EPEVTQTPSHQVTQMGQEVILRCVPISNHLYFYWYRQILGQKVEFLVSFYNNEISEKSEIFDDQFSVERPDGSNFTLKIRSTKLEDSAMYFCASRLAGVRANEKLFFGSGTQLSVL.